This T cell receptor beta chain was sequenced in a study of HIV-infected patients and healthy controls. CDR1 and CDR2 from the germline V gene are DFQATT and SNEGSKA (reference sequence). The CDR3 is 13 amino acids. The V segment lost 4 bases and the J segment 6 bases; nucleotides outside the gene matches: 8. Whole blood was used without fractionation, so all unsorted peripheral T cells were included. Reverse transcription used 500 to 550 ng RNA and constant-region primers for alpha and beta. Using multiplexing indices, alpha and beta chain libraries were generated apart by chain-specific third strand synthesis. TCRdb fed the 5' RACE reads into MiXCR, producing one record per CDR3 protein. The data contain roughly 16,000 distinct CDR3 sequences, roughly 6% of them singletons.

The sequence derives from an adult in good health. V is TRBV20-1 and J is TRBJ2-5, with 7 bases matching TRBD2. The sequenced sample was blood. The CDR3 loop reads CSANSGGGKTQYF. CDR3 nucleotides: TGCAGTGCTAATTCAGGCGGGGGAAAGACCCAGTACTTC.